One sample yielded the 29 T cell receptor beta chains listed below, sequenced in a study of blood T cell repertoires in COVID-19. Repertoires were generated with immunoSEQ multiplex PCR, while TCRdb's copy carries only in-frame clones and drops some. The table lists roughly 97,000 clones, around 87% of them singletons, with over 12% in the top ten. The sample comprised peripheral blood. Source of these receptors: a man over 45 with acute or convalescent COVID-19.

V usage is TRBV10-3 and J usage is TRBJ1-5; D remains unclear. V was shortened by 0 bases and J by 6 bases, with 9 bases between the two germline ends. This CDR3 is 14 amino acids long. Germline assignment: CDR1 ENHRY and CDR2 SYGVKD. The DNA of the CDR3 is TGTGCCATCAGTGAGTCCTCTGGGAGTCAGCCCCAGCATTTT. It codes for CAISESSGSQPQHF.

This clone occurred once. The V gene is TRBV9, the J gene TRBJ2-1, with D possibly TRBD2 on 5 matching bases. V was pared by 0 bases and J by 3 bases, with 10 bases between. This CDR3 has 15 amino acids. The germline gives CDR1 SGDLS, CDR2 YYNGEE. The CDR3 DNA reads TGTGCCAGCAGCGTAGGTGGGAGCGTCTACAATGAGCAGTTCTTC. The encoded protein is CASSVGGSVYNEQFF.

The CDR3 bases are TGTGCCAGTAGTACCGGGACAGGGAAAGTCACAGATACGCAGTATTTT. Its protein product is CASSTGTGKVTDTQYF. The gene calls are TRBV19 and TRBJ2-3; 9 bases are a match to TRBD1. J lost 2 bases, V lost 4 bases, and 7 bases had no gene match. The CDR3 sequence is 16 residues long. Germline CDR1 LNHDA, CDR2 SQIVND (reference sequence).

The CDR3 sequence: CSGNRGDTEAFF. The CDR3 DNA is TGCAGCGGGAACAGGGGTGACACTGAAGCTTTCTTT. The rearrangement links TRBV29-1 to TRBJ1-1; 7 bases line up with TRBD1. Germline trimming cut 7 bases from V and 3 bases from J; bases unmatched to any gene: 5. The germline gives CDR1 SQVTM, CDR2 ANQGSEA. The CDR3 has 12 amino acids.

This sequence joins TRBV10-3 and TRBJ1-5; TRBD1 matches at 8 bases. The CDR3 has 15 residues. The germline CDR1 and CDR2 sequences are ENHRY and SYGVKD. V was pared by 0 bases and J by 2 bases, with 0 bases of the junction left unmatched. The DNA for the CDR3 is TGTGCCATCAGTGAGTCGGACAGGGGCAATCAGCCCCAGCATTTT. Its protein is CAISESDRGNQPQHF.

V is TRBV5-6 and J is TRBJ2-2, with 9 bases identical to TRBD2. Germline assignment: CDR1 SGHDT and CDR2 YYEEEE. CDR3 length equals 16 residues. V trimming: 4 bases; J trimming: 0 bases; junction bases outside the gene matches: 4. CDR3 residues: CASSPGLATNTGELFF. The CDR3 nucleotides read TGTGCCAGCAGCCCAGGACTAGCGACGAACACCGGGGAGCTGTTTTTT.

This chain joins TRBV5-5 and TRBJ1-3; D remains ambiguous. V dropped 4 bases and J dropped 2 bases, with 7 bases sitting between them. Germline values: CDR1 SGHKS, CDR2 YYEKEE (reference sequence). This CDR3 has 13 amino acids. CDR3 region: CASSEIPGNTIYF. CDR3 coding DNA: TGTGCCAGCAGCGAGATTCCTGGAAACACCATATATTTT.

This clone was found once. J is TRBJ2-5 and V is TRBV12-5, with D possibly TRBD2 on 5 matching bases. The germline V gene encodes CDR1 LGHNT and CDR2 FRNRAP. The CDR3 contains 12 residues. V was pared by 2 bases and J by 6 bases, with 7 bases between. Here the CDR3 DNA reads TGTGCTAGTGGTTTGTACGGGAAGACCCAGTACTTC. Translation: CASGLYGKTQYF.

In its sample, this clone was seen once. This chain connects TRBV11-2 to TRBJ2-1, with TRBD2 matching over 11 bases. This CDR3 spans 17 amino acids. With V trimmed by 7 bases and J by 10 bases, 18 bases remained unmatched. The germline gives CDR1 SGHAT, CDR2 FQNNGV. Here the CDR3 DNA reads TGTGCCAGCAACTCTAGGGTGGGGCTAGCGGGAGGTGGCGAGCAGTTCTTC. Its protein product is CASNSRVGLAGGGEQFF.

V usage is TRBV21-1 and J usage is TRBJ2-7; whether TRBD2, the table's D call, matches the DNA was not checked. TRBV21-1 is reported as a pseudogene. There are 14 residues in the CDR3. CDR3 loop: CASSKGTLLYEQYF. The CDR3 DNA reads TGTGCCAGCAGCAAAGGGACTCTCCTATACGAGCAGTACTTC.

The genes are TRBV27 and TRBJ2-7; TRBD1 aligns across 8 bases. This CDR3 is built from 13 residues. Germline loops: CDR1 MNHEY, CDR2 SMNVEV (reference sequence). V lost 3 bases, J lost 5 bases, and 3 bases stayed unmatched. In DNA form, the CDR3 reads TGTGCCAGCAGTTTCAGGGGGCAAAACGAGCAGTACTTC. Its protein is CASSFRGQNEQYF.

The rearrangement joins TRBV19 to TRBJ2-1; the D gene is possibly TRBD2 (6 bases). The germline CDR1 and CDR2 sequences are LNHDA and SQIVND (reference sequence). Trimming took off 0 bases at V and 6 bases at J, with 12 bases between the two ends. The CDR3 is 15 residues long. The CDR3 DNA reads as TGTGCCAGTAGTATAGACCCGGGACTGCGCAATGAGCAGTTCTTC. Translating it yields CASSIDPGLRNEQFF.

The genes are TRBV10-3 and TRBJ1-3; 7 bases fit TRBD1. Germline CDR1 reads ENHRY; CDR2 reads SYGVKD. The CDR3 loop spans 17 amino acids. V dropped 0 bases and J dropped 0; count of bases not matched to a gene: 5. The DNA of the CDR3 is TGTGCCATCAGTGAGTCCGGCAGGGGGTTCTCTGGAAACACCATATATTTT. It yields the protein CAISESGRGFSGNTIYF.

A single count supports this clone. The rearrangement links TRBV9 to TRBJ2-5; 8 bases match TRBD1. Germline V gene sequence: CDR1 SGDLS, CDR2 YYNGEE. The V gene end was trimmed by 4 bases and the J gene end by 5 bases; junction bases not matched to a gene: 7. This CDR3 spans 14 amino acids. CDR3 DNA: TGTGCCAGCAGCTCCCGGACAGGGAGTGAGACCCAGTACTTC. This translates into CASSSRTGSETQYF.

J is TRBJ2-2 and V is TRBV6-6, with 9 bases matching TRBD1. The trim removed 5 bases at V and 1 base at J, leaving 8 bases unmatched. The length of the CDR3 is 17 residues. Germline V gene sequence: CDR1 MNHNY, CDR2 SVGAGI (reference sequence). The CDR3 spells CASSLDGTGRNTGELFF. In DNA, the CDR3 is TGTGCCAGCAGTCTCGACGGGACAGGGAGGAACACCGGGGAGCTGTTTTTT.

The CDR3 region is CAIRAGSTGELFF. The CDR3, as DNA: TGTGCCATCAGAGCGGGGTCAACCGGGGAGCTGTTTTTT. This chain links TRBV10-3 with TRBJ2-2; 7 bases fit TRBD2. CDR1 and CDR2 (germline): ENHRY, SYGVKD. The CDR3 contains 13 residues. The V gene end was trimmed by 6 bases and the J gene end by 5 bases; junction bases not matched to a gene: 3.

To note about this clone: The same CDR3 can be traced to other DNA sequences in this sample. This chain connects TRBV28 to TRBJ2-7; D perhaps matches TRBD1 (7 bases). Germline CDR1 and CDR2: MDHEN and SYDVKM. The CDR3 sequence is 15 residues long. Trimming shortened V by 7 bases and J by 5 bases, and 21 bases separated the two germline ends. CDR3 sequence (DNA): TGTGCCAGCACCAAACACGGAGGGGGCAAAGACGAGCAGTACTTC. This encodes CASTKHGGGKDEQYF.

The gene calls are TRBV28 and TRBJ1-2, with 7 positions matching TRBD1. Trimming removed 7 bases from V and 0 bases from J; junction bases left unmatched: 11. CDR3 length equals 16 residues. CDR1 is MDHEN and CDR2 is SYDVKM in the germline V gene. The DNA of the CDR3 is TGTGCCAGCACCCACTCTCCCGGGACAGCTAACTATGGCTACACCTTC. Translation: CASTHSPGTANYGYTF.

This chain connects TRBV7-2 to TRBJ2-2; maybe TRBD1 (6 bases). Germline V gives CDR1 SGHTA, CDR2 FQGNSA. Trimming took off 5 bases at V and 4 bases at J, with 17 bases between the two ends. The CDR3 runs 16 residues. CDR3 protein: CASSPGAAVGTGELFF. In nucleotides, the CDR3 is TGTGCCAGCAGCCCAGGGGCCGCTGTCGGCACCGGGGAGCTGTTTTTT.

The chain uses TRBV11-2 and TRBJ2-1; 12 nucleotides match TRBD2. The CDR3 spans 16 residues. V lost 1 base to trimming and J lost 6 bases; unmatched junction nucleotides: 4. Germline V gene sequence: CDR1 SGHAT, CDR2 FQNNGV. The CDR3 protein is CASSLVLAGGINEQFF. CDR3 bases: TGTGCCAGCAGCTTAGTCCTAGCGGGAGGGATCAATGAGCAGTTCTTC.

This clone was observed a few times. The rearrangement links TRBV18 to TRBJ2-3; tentatively, D is TRBD2 (6 bases). CDR1 and CDR2 (germline): KGHSH, LQKENI. The CDR3 has 15 residues. Trimming took off 0 bases at V and 1 base at J, with 8 bases between the two ends. The CDR3 protein is CASSPPSGRTDTQYF. Here the CDR3 DNA reads TGTGCCAGCTCACCACCTAGCGGCCGCACAGATACGCAGTATTTT.

The chain carries TRBV29-1 and TRBJ2-7; D call uncertain. CDR1 is SQVTM and CDR2 is ANQGSEA in the germline V gene. The CDR3 extends over 13 amino acids. V gave up 4 bases and J gave up 2 bases, with 12 bases separating them. CDR3 nucleotides: TGCAGCGTTGGAGGCAGAGTAACCTACGAGCAGTACTTC. It yields the protein CSVGGRVTYEQYF.

J is TRBJ2-3 and V is TRBV2; D might be TRBD1 (6 bases). Germline V gene data show CDR1 as SNHLY and CDR2 as FYNNEI. The CDR3 contains 16 residues. V lost 4 bases, J lost 2 bases, and 16 bases lay in between. The CDR3 reads CASSGAPGHATDTQYF. As DNA, the CDR3 is TGTGCCAGCAGTGGAGCTCCGGGACACGCCACAGATACGCAGTATTTT.

The chain carries TRBV6-4 and TRBJ2-7, with D possibly matching TRBD1 (5 bases). The V end was cut by 2 bases, the J end by 0 bases, with 11 bases between. The CDR3 has 15 amino acids. In germline, CDR1 is MRHNA, CDR2 SNTAGT. The CDR3 protein is CASSDRQTISYEQYF. CDR3 DNA: TGTGCCAGCAGTGACAGACAGACAATCTCCTACGAGCAGTACTTC.

The chain carries TRBV30 and TRBJ1-4, with 7 bases that match TRBD1. Germline V CDR1 and CDR2: GTSNPN, SVGIG (reference sequence). V shed 3 bases and J 5 bases; nucleotides not matched to a gene: 6. This CDR3 comprises 14 residues. The chain's CDR3 is CAWSSGRGNEKLFF. CDR3 nucleotides: TGTGCCTGGAGCTCCGGCAGGGGGAATGAAAAACTGTTTTTT.

The chain couples TRBV18 to TRBJ1-1; D unclear. The germline CDR1 and CDR2 sequences are KGHSH and LQKENI. V dropped 0 bases and J dropped 1 base, with 9 bases sitting between them. The CDR3 covers 15 residues. The CDR3 spells CASSPPFVGNTEAFF. CDR3 coding DNA: TGTGCCAGCTCACCACCGTTTGTCGGGAACACTGAAGCTTTCTTT.

The chain links TRBV3-1 (or the pseudogene TRBV3-2) to TRBJ2-3; D gene ambiguous. V lost 1 base and J lost 6, with 11 bases in between. CDR3 length equals 14 residues. The germline V gene encodes CDR1 LGHDT and CDR2 YNNKEL (reference sequence). This chain's CDR3 is CASSQVQASDTQYF. Written as DNA, the CDR3 is TGTGCCAGCAGCCAAGTTCAGGCCTCGGATACGCAGTATTTT.

The V call is TRBV24-1, the J call TRBJ2-1, with 11 bases matching TRBD2. Germline V gene lookup returns CDR1 KGHDR and CDR2 SFDVKD. Trimming at V came to 9 bases and at J to 7 bases, leaving 7 bases not matched to a gene. This CDR3 has 14 residues. The CDR3 coding sequence is TGTGCCACCTCCTCCACTAGCGGGGGTAATGAGCAGTTCTTC. Translated: CATSSTSGGNEQFF.

The chain has TRBV7-9 and TRBJ2-5; 13 bases agree with TRBD2. The CDR3 spans 17 residues. Germline trimming cut 5 bases from V and 6 bases from J; bases unmatched to any gene: 12. Germline CDR1 is SEHNR and CDR2 is FQNEAQ (reference sequence). The CDR3 coding sequence is TGTGCCAGCAGCCCGGATACTAGCGGGAGGGCCGGGAAGACCCAGTACTTC. Protein sequence: CASSPDTSGRAGKTQYF.